This T cell receptor (beta chain) was sequenced in a study of response to subunit inactivated influenza vaccine listed by TCRdb under 2018. About the full investigation: The study used deep quantitative T cell receptor repertoire profiling to track responses to a trivalent subunit inactivated influenza vaccine.

This clonotype was found a few times. It has no known antigen specificity. The input lacks base qualities; no much larger clone sits a single base away. The sample's time point label, decoded: 45 days after influenza vaccine administration. The library relied on RT-PCR. Sequencing was performed on an Illumina HiSeq 2500. Through fastp at Q25 and MiXCR, TCRdb rebuilt clones from the public reads, retaining in-frame beta chains. Each CDR3 protein gets just one entry, which takes the most common genes and DNA from the rows behind it. The sample table lists 160,000 or so distinct CDR3 sequences, roughly a tenth of them with a count of one. The top ten clones comprise under 15% of the sample. The CDR3 numbers 14 residues from cysteine through phenylalanine. The kept DNA is CDR3 alone, 42 bases in frame from the first base. From a lookup of the germline V gene, CDR1 and CDR2 are SGHRS and YFSETQ. A distance of 9 bases separates the germline ends of V and J, which lose 0 bases and 4 bases respectively.

The paper's findings and limits, for the study overall: The authors suggested that each seasonal influenza vaccination may recruit only a limited number of new T cells.

The sample here was non-naive T cells sorted from PBMCs, taken 40 to 50 days after vaccination. The sample's cell subset or site, from its label and the paper: memory T cell fraction. This receptor was identified in a man aged 50-60 years who received an inactivated influenza vaccine. Donor details come from another sample of the same person, matched by shared clones. This chain joins TRBV5-1 to TRBJ2-3; no D segment can be confidently identified. The CDR3 reads CASSLDGLPDTQYF. The sequence in DNA is TGCGCCAGCAGCTTGGACGGGTTACCAGATACGCAGTATTTT.